These T cell receptor beta chains were read from a single sample in a study of shared clonotypes between healthy human individuals. TCRdb's copy holds only in-frame clones and misses some; the assay was immunoSEQ multiplex PCR. Of 2 million to 2.5 million clones in the sample, 85% to 95% were seen once. The source material was naive CD4+ T cells sorted from blood. These receptors were collected from a man between 18 and 35 years old in good health. Both conserved end residues are part of each CDR3. D genes are given only for firm matches. Some rows have no size entry. The others give once, few or many, or a class for an expanded clone.

D gene	V gene	J gene	clone size	CDR3 protein	CDR3 DNA
-	TRBV15	TRBJ1-5	-	CATSRDRQSNQPQHF	TGTGCCACCAGCAGAGATCGACAGAGCAATCAGCCCCAGCATTTT
TRBD2	TRBV7-2	TRBJ2-7	-	CASTSSGGFYEQYF	TGTGCCAGCACCTCTAGCGGGGGTTTCTACGAGCAGTACTTC
TRBD2	TRBV28	TRBJ2-4	-	CASTSGGATKNIQYF	TGTGCCAGCACGAGCGGGGGGGCGACCAAAAACATTCAGTACTTC
-	TRBV5-4	TRBJ2-3	few	CASSLDGGLITDTQYF	TGTGCCAGCAGCTTGGACGGGGGCCTTATCACAGATACGCAGTATTTT
-	TRBV19	TRBJ2-3	-	CASSKNPGLGGSTDTQYF	TGTGCCAGTAGCAAAAACCCGGGACTGGGCGGAAGCACAGATACGCAGTATTTT
-	TRBV19	TRBJ1-6	-	CASSPVYQQGDNSPLHF	TGTGCCAGTAGTCCCGTATACCAGCAGGGCGATAATTCACCCCTCCACTTT
TRBD2	TRBV9	TRBJ2-5	-	CASSTGLAGTETQYF	TGTGCCAGCAGCACTGGACTAGCGGGAACCGAGACCCAGTACTTC
-	TRBV4-3	TRBJ2-3	-	CASSQGNGLTDTQYF	TGCGCCAGCAGCCAAGGGAACGGCCTCACAGATACGCAGTATTTT
-	TRBV29-1	TRBJ1-1	-	CSVELGSRGTEAFF	TGCAGCGTTGAATTGGGGTCAAGGGGCACTGAAGCTTTCTTT
-	TRBV28	TRBJ2-7	-	CASRFRENKKNEQYF	TGTGCCAGCCGGTTTAGAGAAAATAAAAAAAACGAGCAGTACTTC
-	TRBV7-4	TRBJ2-1	-	CASSDGPSYNEQFF	TGTGCCAGCAGCGACGGGCCCTCCTACAATGAGCAGTTCTTC
-	TRBV6-5	TRBJ2-3	-	CASSYSWSPADTQYF	TGTGCCAGCAGTTACTCTTGGTCACCTGCAGATACGCAGTATTTT
TRBD2	TRBV6-1	TRBJ2-3	-	CASTNLAGGGDTQYF	TGTGCCAGCACCAATCTAGCGGGAGGGGGGGATACGCAGTATTTT
-	TRBV18	TRBJ2-7	once	CASSRSGTGSSYEQYF	TGTGCCAGCTCAAGATCCGGGACTGGGAGTTCCTACGAGCAGTACTTC
-	TRBV28	TRBJ2-6	-	CASSLEGAGANVLTF	TGTGCCAGCAGTTTAGAAGGGGCTGGGGCCAACGTCCTGACTTTC
-	TRBV4-1	TRBJ1-4	once	CASSHRDRRNEKLFF	TGCGCCAGCAGCCATCGCGACAGGAGGAATGAAAAACTGTTTTTT
-	TRBV28	TRBJ2-5	-	CASIHGGGETQYF	TGTGCCAGCATCCACGGGGGAGGAGAGACCCAGTACTTC
-	TRBV30	TRBJ1-2	-	CAWSALDGGGYTF	TGTGCCTGGAGCGCCTTGGACGGGGGCGGCTACACCTTC
-	TRBV11-2	TRBJ1-3	-	CASSPHRVGNTIYF	TGTGCCAGCAGCCCACACAGGGTCGGAAACACCATATATTTT
TRBD1	TRBV6-6	TRBJ1-1	-	CASSYRQGLNTEAFF	TGTGCCAGCAGTTACCGACAGGGATTGAACACTGAAGCTTTCTTT
-	TRBV6-6	TRBJ1-5	-	CASSPGQPQHF	TGTGCCAGCAGCCCCGGTCAGCCCCAGCATTTT
TRBD2	TRBV10-1	TRBJ2-1	-	CASSDIAGYPYNEQFF	TGCGCCAGCAGTGACATAGCGGGGTACCCCTACAATGAGCAGTTCTTC